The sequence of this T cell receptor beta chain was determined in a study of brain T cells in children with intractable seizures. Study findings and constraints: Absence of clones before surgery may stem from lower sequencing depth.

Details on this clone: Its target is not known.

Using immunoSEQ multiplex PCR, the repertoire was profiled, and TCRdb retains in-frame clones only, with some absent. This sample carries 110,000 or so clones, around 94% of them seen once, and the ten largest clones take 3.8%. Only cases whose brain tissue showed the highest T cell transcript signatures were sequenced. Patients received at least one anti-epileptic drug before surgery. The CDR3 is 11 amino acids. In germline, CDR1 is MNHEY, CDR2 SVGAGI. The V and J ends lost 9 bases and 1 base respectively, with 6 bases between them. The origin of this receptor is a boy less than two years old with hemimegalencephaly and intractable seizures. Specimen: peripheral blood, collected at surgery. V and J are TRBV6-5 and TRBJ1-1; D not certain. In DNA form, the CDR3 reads TGTGCCAGTGCAGAGAACACTGAAGCTTTCTTT. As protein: CASAENTEAFF.